The present T cell receptor (beta chain) was sequenced within a study of blood T cell repertoires in COVID-19. Study overall: The origin of the acute and convalescent COVID-19 samples was the United States, Italy and Spain.

Repertoires were generated with immunoSEQ multiplex PCR, while TCRdb's copy carries only in-frame clones and drops some. The sample has around 150,000 clones; around 83% are singletons. The CDR3 consists of 14 residues. The germline CDR1 and CDR2 sequences are SGHVS and FQNEAQ. Trimming left V 5 bases short and J 1 base short, with 10 bases between. This chain connects TRBV7-8 to TRBJ2-3, with D unresolved. The sequenced sample consisted of peripheral blood. This TCR was sampled from a woman aged 60-75 years with COVID-19, enrolled during active disease. CDR3 amino acids: CASSPHIRTDTQYF. In DNA, the CDR3 is TGTGCCAGCAGCCCCCACATTCGCACAGATACGCAGTATTTT.